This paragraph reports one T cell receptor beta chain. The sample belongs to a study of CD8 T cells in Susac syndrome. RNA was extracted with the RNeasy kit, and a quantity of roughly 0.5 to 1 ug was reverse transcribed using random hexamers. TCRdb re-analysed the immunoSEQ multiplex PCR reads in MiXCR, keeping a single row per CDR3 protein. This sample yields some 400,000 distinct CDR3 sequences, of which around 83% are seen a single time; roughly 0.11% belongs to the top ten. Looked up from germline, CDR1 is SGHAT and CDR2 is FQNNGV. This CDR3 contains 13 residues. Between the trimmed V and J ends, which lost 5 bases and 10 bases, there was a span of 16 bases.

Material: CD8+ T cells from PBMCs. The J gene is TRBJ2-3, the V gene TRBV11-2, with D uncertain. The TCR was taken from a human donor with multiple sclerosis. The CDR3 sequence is CASSPTHSPAQYF. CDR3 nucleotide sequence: TGTGCCAGCAGCCCCACCCACTCCCCAGCGCAGTATTTT.